This TCR beta chain emerged from a study of cytomegalovirus exposure and HLA in healthy donors. General study points: The study recorded over 150 TCR beta chains that were cytomegalovirus-associated. Across HLA loci, a later analysis found differing TCR association rates, with DRB1 most and HLA-C fewest.

The PCR contained 60 Vbeta and 13 Jbeta primers. Generated by immunoSEQ multiplex PCR, the TCRdb table keeps only in-frame clones and is missing some. Seen here are about 120,000 clones, approximately 80% observed once, and the top ten hold approximately 10%. A word on this clone: Its antigen is unidentified.

The CDR3 spans 14 residues. With V trimmed by 6 bases and J by 4 bases, 6 bases remained unmatched. Germline loops: CDR1 MNHEY, CDR2 SMNVEV (reference sequence). Sequenced: PBMCs. The gene calls are TRBV27 and TRBJ2-5; 9 bases map to TRBD1. This clonotype was obtained from a man aged 30-40 years in good health and CMV-seropositive. CDR3 loop: CASRGQGNLETQYF. In DNA form, the CDR3 reads TGTGCCAGCAGAGGACAGGGGAATCTAGAGACCCAGTACTTC.